This entry lists 26 T cell receptor beta chains sequenced from one sample in a study of T-cell reconstitution after alpha-beta-depleted transplantation in children. TCRbeta library preparation incorporated unique molecular identifiers. TCRdb used MiXCR to reprocess the PCR reads, holding one entry per CDR3 protein. Among roughly 670,000 distinct CDR3 sequences listed, approximately 14% were seen once. The source material was PBMCs, sampled before TCRalphabeta/CD19-depleted stem cell transplant. These receptors originate from a girl aged 2-10 years with congenital amegakaryocytic thrombocytopenia, due to receive a stem cell transplant.

This clonotype occurred many times. The chain is built from TRBV20-1 and TRBJ1-4; D perhaps matches TRBD1 (5 bases). This CDR3 is 13 amino acids long. The V end lost 3 bases, the J end lost 7 bases, and 12 bases lay between the germline ends. Looked up from germline, CDR1 is DFQATT and CDR2 is SNEGSKA (reference sequence). Written as DNA, the CDR3 is TGCAGTGCTAGGCCAGGGAGTTCTGAAAAACTGTTTTTT. It yields the protein CSARPGSSEKLFF.

With regard to this clonotype: With a much larger clone just one base away, this may be a read error. The V gene is TRBV6-5, the J gene TRBJ1-2; no clear D. CDR3 length: 12 residues. V was pared by 6 bases and J by 13 bases, with 18 bases between. CDR1 MNHEY and CDR2 SVGAGI come from the germline V gene. Written as DNA, the CDR3 is TGTGCCAGCAGCCCGAGGGTAGGAGTTTCCACCTTC. Translation gives CASSPRVGVSTF.

This clonotype was counted only a few times. The chain is built from TRBV7-2 and TRBJ2-1; 11 nucleotides match TRBD2. This CDR3 has 16 residues. The ends lost 2 bases at V and 9 bases at J; junction bases unmatched: 9. Germline CDR1 and CDR2: SGHTA and FQGNSA. The chain's CDR3 is CASSLTLLAGVFEQFF. CDR3 coding DNA: TGTGCCAGCAGCTTAACACTACTAGCGGGAGTATTTGAGCAGTTCTTC. Drawing the rest from reference TRBV7-2 and TRBJ2-1, the complete variable domain is GAGVSQSPSNKVTEKGKDVELRCDPISGHTALYWYRQSLGQGLEFLIYFQGNSAPDKSGLPSDRFSAERTGGSVSTLTIQRTQQEDSAVYLCASSLTLLAGVFEQFFGPGTRLTVL.

This clonotype was picked up many times. This rearrangement joins TRBV5-6 to TRBJ2-1; D perhaps matches TRBD2 (5 bases). This CDR3 region has 16 residues. Trimming took off 3 bases at V and 1 base at J, with 14 bases between the two ends. CDR1 SGHDT and CDR2 YYEEEE come from the germline V gene. CDR3 in amino acids: CASSYTPRGSYNEQFF. The CDR3 DNA reads TGTGCCAGCAGCTACACCCCGAGAGGGTCCTACAATGAGCAGTTCTTC.

In its sample, this clonotype was seen many times. The V call is TRBV12-3 or TRBV12-4, the J call TRBJ2-1; 7 bases are shared with TRBD1. This CDR3 spans 15 amino acids. V shed 4 bases and J 5 bases; nucleotides not matched to a gene: 8. The CDR3 nucleotides read TGTGCCAGCAGTTCCGGGACAGATCCCCACAATGAGCAGTTCTTC. It translates to CASSSGTDPHNEQFF.

This chain links TRBV7-6 with TRBJ1-2; 8 nucleotides agree with TRBD1. The V segment lost 5 bases and the J segment 4 bases; nucleotides outside the gene matches: 6. Germline CDR1 and CDR2: SGHVS and FNYEAQ. The CDR3 spans 14 residues. The CDR3 bases are TGTGCCAGCAGCGCACAGGGGGGGGGCTATGGCTACACCTTC. This codes for CASSAQGGGYGYTF.

The CDR3: CASSSRLVWRGNEQFF. The DNA for the CDR3 is TGTGCCAGCAGCAGCCGACTAGTATGGAGGGGCAATGAGCAGTTCTTC. This chain joins TRBV21-1 and TRBJ2-1; the listed D gene, TRBD2, was not tested against the DNA. TRBV21-1 counts as a pseudogene. This CDR3 is built from 16 residues.

V gene TRBV20-1 combines with J gene TRBJ2-2, with D possibly matching TRBD2 (6 bases). The CDR3 extends over 15 amino acids. Trimming removed 6 bases at V and 1 base at J, with 15 bases between. The germline V gene has CDR1 DFQATT and CDR2 SNEGSKA (reference sequence). CDR3 in DNA: TGCAGTGCCATCCTGGCGGGGAGGAACACCGGGGAGCTGTTTTTT. Residues: CSAILAGRNTGELFF.

This clonotype showed up just a few times. The gene calls are TRBV27 and TRBJ2-5; 8 positions agree with TRBD2. The CDR3 is 13 amino acids. Losses at the gene ends were 9 bases for V and 6 bases for J; bases not matched to a gene: 9. The germline V gene encodes CDR1 MNHEY and CDR2 SMNVEV (reference sequence). This CDR3 is CASPGGGVKTQYF. The CDR3 DNA follows: TGTGCCAGTCCGGGAGGGGGGGTGAAGACCCAGTACTTC.

This clonotype was seen more than once but under ten times. CDR3 sequence (DNA): TGCAGTGCTAGAGCTCAGGGCTTCAGCTACACCTTC. It yields the protein CSARAQGFSYTF. V is TRBV20-1 and J is TRBJ1-2; TRBD1 is a possible D gene (5 bases). This CDR3 has 12 residues. In germline, CDR1 is DFQATT, CDR2 SNEGSKA (reference sequence). Between the trimmed V and J ends, which lost 1 base and 9 bases, there was a span of 12 bases.

This clonotype was picked up many times. The chain couples TRBV5-1 to TRBJ1-6; D remains ambiguous. CDR3 size: 14 residues. V lost 2 bases and J lost 7, with 10 bases in between. CDR1 is SGHRS, CDR2 YFSETQ, per germline. The CDR3: CASSFNPTNSPLHF. The CDR3 DNA is TGCGCCAGCAGCTTTAACCCGACCAATTCACCCCTCCACTTT.

There are many counts of this clonotype. The V call is TRBV6-1, the J call TRBJ2-1; 10 nucleotides match TRBD2. CDR3 length: 15 amino acids. The V gene end was trimmed by 7 bases and the J gene end by 3 bases; junction bases not matched to a gene: 6. The germline V gene encodes CDR1 MNHNS and CDR2 SASEGT. CDR3: CASKPTSGRYNEQFF. CDR3 nucleotide sequence: TGTGCCAGCAAACCGACTAGCGGGCGCTACAATGAGCAGTTCTTC.

This clonotype turned up a few times. The CDR3 DNA follows: TGTGCCAGCAGTTCGGACCCAACTAATGAAAAACTGTTTTTT. It specifies CASSSDPTNEKLFF. This chain uses TRBV7-2 with TRBJ1-4; D not certain. This CDR3 spans 14 amino acids. Trimming pared 6 bases from V and 0 bases from J, leaving 8 bases between. From germline, CDR1 is SGHTA and CDR2 FQGNSA.

The rearrangement uses TRBV12-3 or TRBV12-4 and TRBJ2-7; tentatively, D is TRBD2 (5 bases). The length of the CDR3 is 16 residues. Trimming stripped 3 bases from V and 0 bases from J, with 15 bases between. For the CDR3, the DNA is TGTGCCAGCAGTTTTAGTGGGAGCTCTAACTCCTACGAGCAGTACTTC. Protein sequence: CASSFSGSSNSYEQYF.

This clonotype was observed at least ten times. CDR3 DNA: TGCAGTGCCTCTCGGGACCTGGACGAAAAACTGTTTTTT. This sequence encodes CSASRDLDEKLFF. This rearrangement joins TRBV20-1 to TRBJ1-4, with D perhaps matching TRBD1 (5 bases). This CDR3 has 13 amino acids. Deletions cut 6 bases from V and 8 bases from J, with 16 bases between. CDR1 and CDR2 (germline): DFQATT, SNEGSKA (reference sequence).

Only a few counts were recorded for this clonotype. The chain combines TRBV9 with TRBJ1-2, with D perhaps TRBD1 (5 bases). V was shortened by 4 bases and J by 1 base, with 14 bases between the two germline ends. This CDR3 spans 15 amino acids. Looked up from germline, CDR1 is SGDLS and CDR2 is YYNGEE. CDR3 DNA sequence: TGTGCCAGCAGCCCCACCCAGGGAAATAACTATGGCTACACCTTC. Amino acids: CASSPTQGNNYGYTF.

The genes are TRBV28 and TRBJ2-7; D uncertain. The germline V and J ends were trimmed by 6 bases and 2 bases, with 14 bases remaining between them. This CDR3 is 14 amino acids long. Looked up from germline, CDR1 is MDHEN and CDR2 is SYDVKM. CDR3: CASRLGLGTYEQYF. CDR3 DNA: TGTGCCAGCAGATTAGGGTTGGGCACCTACGAGCAGTACTTC.

This clonotype was recorded many times. The chain uses TRBV5-1 and TRBJ2-5; unclear D gene. The CDR3 length is 14 residues. Germline CDR1 and CDR2: SGHRS and YFSETQ. V gave up 4 bases and J gave up 5 bases, with 15 bases separating them. CDR3 residues: CASSSDLTRETQYF. The CDR3 DNA reads as TGCGCCAGCAGCAGTGATCTTACGCGGGAGACCCAGTACTTC. The full variable domain, completed using reference TRBV5-1 and TRBJ2-5, is KAGVTQTPRYLIKTRGQQVTLSCSPISGHRSVSWYQQTPGQGLQFLFEYFSETQRNKGNFPGRFSGRQFSNSRSEMNVSTLELGDSALYLCASSSDLTRETQYFGPGTRLLVL.

The chain's CDR3 is CASTQGQETQYF. CDR3 nucleotide sequence: TGTGCCAGCACTCAGGGCCAAGAGACCCAGTACTTC. J is TRBJ2-5 and V is TRBV28; D might be TRBD1 (5 bases). Germline lookup yields CDR1 MDHEN and CDR2 SYDVKM. V dropped 7 bases and J dropped 1 base, with 7 bases sitting between them. The CDR3 is 12 residues long.

This rearrangement joins TRBV5-1 to TRBJ2-7; 7 bases match TRBD1. With V trimmed by 5 bases and J by 0 bases, 8 bases remained unmatched. This CDR3 contains 15 residues. The germline V gene has CDR1 SGHRS and CDR2 YFSETQ. The CDR3 region has the DNA TGCGCCAGCAGACCTGGACAGGACCACTCCTACGAGCAGTACTTC. Its translation: CASRPGQDHSYEQYF.

This clonotype was seen ten or more times. In nucleotides, the CDR3 is TGTGCCAGCAGCCCCGGTCTCCATGAGCAGTTCTTC. This encodes CASSPGLHEQFF. The V call is TRBV12-3 or TRBV12-4, the J call TRBJ2-1; D unresolved. This CDR3 has 12 residues. Deletions cut 6 bases from V and 8 bases from J, with 11 bases between.

This clonotype showed up many times. This chain joins TRBV6-5 and TRBJ2-4; D is perhaps TRBD1 (6 bases). Deletions cut 6 bases from V and 1 base from J, with 10 bases between. Germline V gives CDR1 MNHEY, CDR2 SVGAGI. The CDR3 runs 14 residues. The CDR3 nucleotides are TGTGCCAGCAGCTTACAGGGTGCCAAAAACATTCAGTACTTC. Protein product: CASSLQGAKNIQYF.

Regarding this clonotype: A much more abundant neighbour one base away suggests this may be a read error. The rearrangement links TRBV4-2 to TRBJ2-7; 10 bases line up with TRBD2. This CDR3 has 17 amino acids. Germline-derived CDR1 and CDR2 are LGHNA and YNFKEQ. With V trimmed by 0 bases and J by 3 bases, 8 bases remained unmatched. The CDR3 DNA sequence: TGTGCCAGCAGCCAAGACGCGACTAGCGGGCTCTACTACGAGCAGTACTTC. Translating gives CASSQDATSGLYYEQYF.

The sample holds many counts of this clonotype. The rearrangement links TRBV20-1 to TRBJ2-1, with 8 bases that match TRBD1. This CDR3 spans 14 amino acids. Germline CDR1 is DFQATT and CDR2 is SNEGSKA (reference sequence). V lost 5 bases, J lost 5 bases, and 8 bases stayed unmatched. CDR3 in DNA: TGCAGTGCTCAGGGGGCCAGCGTTGACAATGAGCAGTTCTTC. Amino acids: CSAQGASVDNEQFF.

This clonotype was recorded only once. A much larger clone differs from this one at a single base, so this may be a read error. This chain uses TRBV12-3 or TRBV12-4 with TRBJ1-2; D ambiguous. Trimming removed 0 bases at V and 12 bases at J, with 8 bases between. This CDR3 region has 11 residues. The CDR3 protein is CASSLARSDTF. CDR3 DNA sequence: TGTGCCAGCAGTTTAGCGCGGAGCGACACCTTC.

This clonotype was observed at least ten times. J is TRBJ2-1 and V is TRBV27; the match to TRBD2 covers 10 bases. Trimming cost V 5 bases and J 2 bases; bases outside gene matches: 9. The CDR3 length is 17 residues. The germline V gene has CDR1 MNHEY and CDR2 SMNVEV (reference sequence). The CDR3 DNA follows: TGTGCCAGCAGTACCAGGACTAGCGGCACGACCTACAATGAGCAGTTCTTC. It specifies CASSTRTSGTTYNEQFF.